A single sample is the source of the 17 T cell receptor beta chains below, sequenced in a study of blood T cell repertoires in COVID-19. The protocol was immunoSEQ multiplex PCR, while the TCRdb copy is restricted to in-frame clones and leaves out a portion. Here the sample spans some 330,000 clones, about 92% being singletons. The source material was PBMCs or T cells enriched from blood (not recorded which). These TCRs come from a woman aged 30 to 39 who had recovered from COVID-19.

The J gene is TRBJ2-5, the V gene TRBV7-2; the match to TRBD2 covers 9 bases. The germline gives CDR1 SGHTA, CDR2 FQGNSA. The CDR3 spans 15 residues. With V trimmed by 5 bases and J by 2 bases, 6 bases remained unmatched. CDR3 nucleotide sequence: TGTGCCAGCAGCCCCCATAGCGGGAGTCAAGAGACCCAGTACTTC. This sequence encodes CASSPHSGSQETQYF.

The V gene is TRBV19, the J gene TRBJ2-2; 7 bases match TRBD2. CDR1 and CDR2 from the germline V gene are LNHDA and SQIVND (reference sequence). CDR3 length: 15 residues. V shed 1 base and J 5 bases; nucleotides not matched to a gene: 4. As DNA, the CDR3 is TGTGCCAGTAGTATAGCGGGAGGAGGGACCGGGGAGCTGTTTTTT. It codes for CASSIAGGGTGELFF.

As DNA, the CDR3 is TGTGCCACCAGCATTCCGGGAATCCATCTCAATGAGCAGTTCTTC. Its protein is CATSIPGIHLNEQFF. V gene TRBV15 combines with J gene TRBJ2-1, with TRBD2 as a possible D gene (5 bases). The CDR3 is 15 residues long. V was pared by 4 bases and J by 6 bases, with 16 bases between. Germline-derived CDR1 and CDR2 are LNHNV and YYDKDF (reference sequence).

V gene TRBV6-5 combines with J gene TRBJ2-1; the D gene is possibly TRBD1 (6 bases). The CDR3 extends over 14 amino acids. With 7 bases removed from V and 0 bases from J, the gap between germline ends came to 10 bases. Per germline, CDR1 MNHEY and CDR2 SVGAGI. The CDR3 bases are TGTGCCAGCAATCGGGACACCTCCTACAATGAGCAGTTCTTC. Protein: CASNRDTSYNEQFF.

This chain links TRBV15 with TRBJ1-2, with a possible D match to TRBD1 (5 bases). V was cut by 5 bases and J by 4 bases, with 17 bases left in between. The germline CDR1 and CDR2 sequences are LNHNV and YYDKDF (reference sequence). This CDR3 is built from 15 residues. The CDR3 region has the DNA TGTGCCACCAGCTCCGCGACTGTGGGGGGCTATGGCTACACCTTC. Translated: CATSSATVGGYGYTF.

The V and J genes are TRBV7-3 and TRBJ2-1; 8 bases line up with TRBD2. CDR1 and CDR2 from the germline V gene are SGHTA and FQGTGA. CDR3 size: 12 residues. V lost 5 bases, J lost 15 bases, and 9 bases stayed unmatched. In nucleotides, the CDR3 is TGTGCCAGCAGCGTCCCGGGACTAGGGCCGTTCTTC. Translation: CASSVPGLGPFF.

The rearrangement links TRBV3-1 (or the pseudogene TRBV3-2) to TRBJ2-5; the D gene is possibly TRBD1 (6 bases). Germline CDR1 LGHDT, CDR2 YNNKEL (reference sequence). The CDR3 sequence is 14 residues long. Trimming took off 3 bases at V and 1 base at J, with 9 bases between the two ends. In DNA, the CDR3 is TGTGCCAGCAGCCAGGGACACCGCCAAGAGACCCAGTACTTC. Residues: CASSQGHRQETQYF.

The J gene is TRBJ2-3, the V gene TRBV5-1; a possible D gene is TRBD1 (5 bases). This CDR3 has 14 residues. Germline CDR1 reads SGHRS; CDR2 reads YFSETQ. V gave up 0 bases and J gave up 5 bases, with 10 bases separating them. In DNA form, the CDR3 reads TGCGCCAGCAGCTTGGCAGGAGACAGAGATACGCAGTATTTT. Encoded protein: CASSLAGDRDTQYF.

V and J are TRBV9 and TRBJ2-1; D may be TRBD1 (6 bases). Germline-derived CDR1 and CDR2 are SGDLS and YYNGEE. The CDR3 loop spans 16 amino acids. Deletions cut 3 bases from V and 2 bases from J, with 15 bases between. The CDR3 coding sequence is TGTGCCAGCAGCGGAACGGTCGGGACACCCTACAATGAGCAGTTCTTC. Protein: CASSGTVGTPYNEQFF.

The CDR3 region has the DNA TGTGCCACCAGTGATCCTACTTTAACCCGGGACTACCACAATGAGCAGTTCTTC. Encoded protein: CATSDPTLTRDYHNEQFF. The rearrangement uses TRBV24-1 and TRBJ2-1, with 7 positions matching TRBD2. The germline gives CDR1 KGHDR, CDR2 SFDVKD. The CDR3 loop spans 18 amino acids. Trimming took 3 bases from V and 5 from J; bases not matched to a gene: 15.

The chain employs TRBV4-2 and TRBJ2-7; 7 positions agree with TRBD1. The CDR3 spans 14 residues. The V and J ends lost 4 bases and 2 bases, in that order; junction bases with no gene match: 5. Germline CDR1 LGHNA, CDR2 YNFKEQ. In nucleotides, the CDR3 is TGTGCCAGCAGCCGAGAGACAGGGCCCTACGAGCAGTACTTC. This gives the protein CASSRETGPYEQYF.

The V call is TRBV18, the J call TRBJ2-1; no reliable D call. Germline V lookup: CDR1 KGHSH, CDR2 LQKENI. V was cut by 0 bases and J by 3 bases, with 6 bases left in between. This CDR3 spans 14 amino acids. The CDR3: CASSPPSRYNEQFF. The CDR3 coding sequence is TGTGCCAGCTCACCACCTTCCCGCTACAATGAGCAGTTCTTC.

DNA for the CDR3: TGCAGCGTCACCAGGCGACTAGCGGCCACAGATACGCAGTATTTT. Residues: CSVTRRLAATDTQYF. V usage is TRBV29-1 and J usage is TRBJ2-3; 9 bases match TRBD2. With 6 bases clipped from V and 2 bases from J, the junction kept 9 bases outside the gene matches. Per the germline V gene, CDR1 is SQVTM and CDR2 is ANQGSEA. CDR3 length equals 15 residues.

The rearrangement uses TRBV28 and TRBJ1-2; D gene uncertain. CDR3 length: 13 amino acids. The germline CDR1 and CDR2 sequences are MDHEN and SYDVKM. Trimming removed 3 bases at V and 0 bases at J, with 5 bases between. For the CDR3, the DNA is TGTGCCAGCAGTTTGGGCCCTAACTATGGCTACACCTTC. It translates to CASSLGPNYGYTF.

This rearrangement joins TRBV7-8 to TRBJ1-6, with unresolved D. V lost 0 bases, J lost 7 bases, and 7 bases lay in between. Germline assignment: CDR1 SGHVS and CDR2 FQNEAQ. This CDR3 has 14 amino acids. The CDR3 coding sequence is TGTGCCAGCAGCTTAGCGGGCTTGAATTCACCCCTCCACTTT. It specifies CASSLAGLNSPLHF.

The chain combines TRBV6-5 with TRBJ2-1; possibly TRBD2 for D (6 bases). This CDR3 has 13 residues. Deletions cut 7 bases from V and 7 bases from J, with 14 bases between. Germline V gives CDR1 MNHEY, CDR2 SVGAGI. The CDR3 region is CASTPRGKNEQFF. In DNA form, the CDR3 reads TGTGCCAGCACTCCTCGGGGGAAGAATGAGCAGTTCTTC.

This chain uses TRBV15 with TRBJ1-1, with D perhaps TRBD1 (5 bases). The CDR3 spans 14 residues. Germline V gene data show CDR1 as LNHNV and CDR2 as YYDKDF (reference sequence). Trimming stripped 3 bases from V and 5 bases from J, with 13 bases between. CDR3 sequence: CATSSPQGGTEAFF. The CDR3 nucleotides read TGTGCCACCAGCAGTCCCCAGGGAGGTACTGAAGCTTTCTTT.